What follows are 14 T cell receptor beta chains derived from one specimen sequenced in a study of T cells in Graves' hyperthyroidism and ophthalmopathy. Amplification of TCR beta CDR3 regions used RNA as the template. HTBI primers drove first-round RT-PCR of the TCR CDR3. TCRdb reprocessed the multiplex PCR reads with MiXCR, giving one entry per CDR3 protein. The table lists about 350,000 distinct CDR3 sequences, 15% to 20% of them singletons. Input material: blood. These TCRs come from a woman in her thirties or forties with Graves' ophthalmopathy.

This clonotype was detected many times. The rearrangement uses TRBV30 and TRBJ1-1; 8 nucleotides agree with TRBD1. The CDR3 spans 15 residues. The J segment lost 3 bases and the V segment lost 2 bases, leaving 8 bases of the junction unmatched. The germline V gene has CDR1 GTSNPN and CDR2 SVGIG (reference sequence). The CDR3 is CAWSPTDRGYTEAFF. The DNA of the CDR3 is TGTGCCTGGAGTCCTACAGACAGGGGATACACTGAAGCTTTCTTT.

This clonotype was counted ten times or more. The rearrangement links TRBV28 to TRBJ2-2; no reliable D call. The V gene lost 5 bases and the J gene lost 0 bases, with 7 bases spanning the gap. Germline CDR1 MDHEN, CDR2 SYDVKM. CDR3 length equals 14 residues. CDR3 loop: CASSRGSNTGELFF. CDR3 DNA: TGTGCCAGCAGTCGCGGTTCGAACACCGGGGAGCTGTTTTTT.

This clonotype was counted ten times or more. The chain combines TRBV29-1 with TRBJ1-2; 9 positions agree with TRBD1. V lost 5 bases, J lost 9 bases, and 4 bases stayed unmatched. The germline V gene has CDR1 SQVTM and CDR2 ANQGSEA. The CDR3 is 11 amino acids. The CDR3, as DNA: TGCAGCGTTAACAGGGGGCAGAGCTACACCTTC. Its translation: CSVNRGQSYTF.

The table lists this clonotype with many counts. The V call is TRBV20-1, the J call TRBJ2-7, with 11 bases lining up with TRBD2. The junction had 5 bases not matched to a gene; V was cut back by 2 bases and J by 5 bases. This CDR3 is 14 amino acids long. The V gene's germline CDR1 is DFQATT and CDR2 SNEGSKA (reference sequence). The CDR3 loop is CSARIAGGPDEQYF. In DNA, the CDR3 is TGCAGTGCTAGAATAGCGGGAGGGCCAGACGAGCAGTACTTC.

This clonotype was detected ten times or more. The DNA of the CDR3 is TGTGCCAGCAGTGTGGCCCGGTCCTCTGGGGCCAACGTCCTGACTTTC. It specifies CASSVARSSGANVLTF. This rearrangement joins TRBV6-1 to TRBJ2-6; no definite D call. This CDR3 is built from 16 residues. Germline CDR1 and CDR2: MNHNS and SASEGT. Deletions cut 4 bases from V and 0 bases from J, with 10 bases between.

The gene calls are TRBV5-1 and TRBJ2-5, with D tentatively TRBD2 (5 bases). Germline V gene sequence: CDR1 SGHRS, CDR2 YFSETQ. The CDR3 spans 14 residues. Trimming pared 3 bases from V and 4 bases from J, leaving 13 bases between. In DNA, the CDR3 is TGCGCCAGCAGCTCCGGAGGTTCGGCAGAGACCCAGTACTTC. This sequence encodes CASSSGGSAETQYF.

The chain links TRBV6-1 to TRBJ1-1; D might be TRBD1 (5 bases). The CDR3 covers 12 residues. V gave up 6 bases and J gave up 14 bases, with 19 bases separating them. Germline assignment: CDR1 MNHNS and CDR2 SASEGT. CDR3 nucleotides: TGTGCCAGCAGGCCACAAGGGGAAGTAAGCTTCTTT. Its protein is CASRPQGEVSFF.

In its sample, this clonotype was seen many times. This may arise from a read error, as a much more abundant clone is one base away. The V and J genes are TRBV7-2 and TRBJ1-5; D call uncertain. The CDR3 extends over 12 amino acids. In germline, CDR1 is SGHTA, CDR2 FQGNSA. The CDR3: CAGSLQNQPQHF. The CDR3 DNA sequence: TGTGCCGGCAGCCTCCAAAATCAGCCCCAGCATTTT.

Ten or more counts support this clonotype. The chain carries TRBV2 and TRBJ2-7, with 7 bases matching TRBD2. The V gene end was trimmed by 6 bases and the J gene end by 2 bases; junction bases not matched to a gene: 10. Germline lookup yields CDR1 SNHLY and CDR2 FYNNEI. The CDR3 extends over 15 amino acids. The CDR3 spells CASRTLAVTAYEQYF. CDR3 coding DNA: TGTGCCAGCAGAACCCTAGCGGTGACCGCCTACGAGCAGTACTTC.

This clonotype was counted at least ten times. The chain is built from TRBV6-2 or TRBV6-3 and TRBJ1-5; D remains unclear. With 2 bases removed from V and 4 bases from J, the gap between germline ends came to 0 bases. The CDR3 extends over 11 amino acids. Germline loops: CDR1 MNHEY, CDR2 SVGEGT. In DNA form, the CDR3 reads TGTGCCAGCAGTTACAATCAGCCCCAGCATTTT. Its translation is CASSYNQPQHF.

Comment on this clonotype: A junction end diverges from the germline sequence, so it may reflect a read error. The V gene is TRBV6-1, the J gene TRBJ2-5; the match to TRBD2 covers 13 bases. Germline CDR1 MNHNS, CDR2 SASEGT. The CDR3 sequence is 16 residues long. CDR3 DNA: TGTGCCAGCAGCGAAGGGGGGACTAGCGGGACGGAGACCCAGTACTTC. Its translation: CASSEGGTSGTETQYF.

This clonotype occurred many times. The chain combines TRBV19 with TRBJ1-1; no clear D. The length of the CDR3 is 16 residues. Per the germline V gene, CDR1 is LNHDA and CDR2 is SQIVND (reference sequence). The V end was cut by 1 base, the J end by 1 base, with 13 bases between. CDR3 DNA: TGTGCCAGTAGTATAGTACCGAGTACGGGGAACACTGAAGCTTTCTTT. Amino acid sequence: CASSIVPSTGNTEAFF.

This clonotype was counted ten times or more. The chain employs TRBV29-1 and TRBJ2-7; D may be TRBD1 (6 bases). V shed 7 bases and J shed 5 bases, with 27 bases lying between them. The CDR3 is 16 amino acids. CDR1 SQVTM and CDR2 ANQGSEA come from the germline V gene. The CDR3 is CSAQLDTGLVFHEQYF. DNA for the CDR3: TGCAGCGCCCAGCTTGATACAGGGCTGGTTTTCCACGAGCAGTACTTC.

In its sample, this clonotype was seen many times. In nucleotides, the CDR3 is TGTGCCAGCAGTTTTACGCTCCGAGCGAACACCGGGGAGCTGTTTTTT. Translated, it gives CASSFTLRANTGELFF. The gene calls are TRBV27 and TRBJ2-2; no clear D. Trimming pared 3 bases from V and 0 bases from J, leaving 11 bases between. The CDR3 extends over 16 amino acids. Germline V lookup: CDR1 MNHEY, CDR2 SMNVEV (reference sequence).